This TCR beta chain was captured in a study of graft-versus-host responses after intestinal transplantation (dated by TCRdb to about 2021). Regarding the complete study: Recipients received multivisceral, liver-intestinal, or isolated intestinal transplants. Rather than going through the commercial service, samples from a few later patients were sequenced in-house on an Illumina MiSeq and processed with MiXCR. Alloreactive clones were identified by sequencing pre-transplant mixed lymphocyte reaction products and comparing them with unstimulated pre-transplant donor and recipient T cells. Anti-thymocyte globulin induction was given to all recipients, followed by maintenance tacrolimus and steroids for around three years. The cohort enrolled under 25 intestinal transplant recipients including one retransplant, and a few patients lacking pretransplant specimens were excluded. A peak of at least 4% donor T cells among recipient peripheral blood mononuclear cells was the definition used for donor T cell macrochimerism. After intestinal transplantation, graft-versus-host and host-versus-graft alloreactive T cell clones were followed in the graft, circulation and bone marrow using bulk TCR-beta CDR3 sequencing. Beyond this particular receptor, the publication reports: Early after transplant, peak levels of circulating GvH clones were associated with declines in HvG clones. GvH clones were detected in recipient bone marrow, and some appeared earlier in ileal mucosa or blood, consistent with an intestinal mucosal origin. High GvH to HvG T cell clonal ratios were observed in the allografts of patients with donor T cell macrochimerism. The conclusions were limited by the relatively low number and heterogeneity of the intestinal transplant patients.

The CDR3 has 12 amino acids, counting the end cysteine and phenylalanine. Only CDR3 DNA remains: 36 bases, in frame from the first base. Trimming removed 2 bases from V and 5 bases from J, leaving 4 bases between the germline ends. CDR1 is given as LGHNT and CDR2 as FRNRAP, both from the germline V gene. To prepare the library, the immunoSEQ multiplex PCR assay was applied. For most patients, genomic DNA was isolated using the Qiagen DNeasy Blood and Tissue Kit and was shipped frozen to Adaptive Biotechnologies for TCR sequencing. High-throughput TCR-beta CDR3 sequencing of genomic DNA from most patients was performed by Adaptive Biotechnologies. As for the original processing: TCR sequencing data for 15 to 20 patients were retrieved from Adaptive's ImmunoSEQ software; a few other patients were processed with MiXCR and VDJtools. CD4 versus CD8 sorting errors were corrected by removing sequences found in both subsets at a frequency ratio below 5:1. CDR3 nucleotide sequences shared by donor and recipient were removed because the origin of these sequences could not be assigned. Alloreactive clones required at least 2-fold expansion over unstimulated cells and minimum CFSE-low frequency of 0.002% (template counts) or 0.001% (read counts). A clone was considered mappable if detected in the sequenced pre-transplant spleen, lymph node, or MLR CFSE-low populations of the donor or recipient. The cumulative frequency of alloreactive clones was calculated as a percentage of all sequences, weighted by copy number. Imported from immuneACCESS, the table was reduced by TCRdb to in-frame sequences with V and J called. These copies leave out some clones; in studies compared against another copy, an unresolved V gene accounts for under half, and the cause of the remainder is not known. Clonal size and the V and J genes are those of that table, whereas D and trimming came from the DNA. Across this sample there are 75,000 to 100,000 clones, with roughly nine tenths seen only once. The ten largest clones take up around 0.17% of the sample.

On this clone itself: Its antigen is still unknown. The record has no base qualities; no much larger clone is one base away.

Sample time point, as interpreted from the label and publication: cells obtained before transplantation from donor or recipient. CD3+CD4+ and CD3+CD8+ populations were FACS-sorted from unstimulated pre-transplant donor and recipient cells taken from spleen or lymph nodes. The sequencing here drew on unstimulated CD4+ T cells sorted from spleen or lymph node cells, taken before intestinal transplant. This TCR was recovered from a human donor who received an intestinal transplant. The chain employs TRBV12-5 and TRBJ1-5; the D gene identity is not certain. The CDR3 region: CASGLSDQPQHF. The DNA sequence is given as TGTGCTAGTGGTTTGTCGGATCAGCCCCAGCATTTT.